Listed below are T cell receptor beta chains from one sample, sequenced in a study of Ad26.COV2.S vaccination and SARS-CoV-2 variants. This table comes from immunoSEQ multiplex PCR, and its TCRdb copy is limited to in-frame clones, with some not included. The sample holds 300,000 to 400,000 clones, around 87% seen once. The sample was peripheral blood, taken in a trial of Ad26.COV2.S vaccine versus placebo. These receptors were collected from a person between 18 and 60 years old who received the Ad26.COV2.S COVID-19 vaccine or a placebo. CDR3s include the opening cysteine and the closing phenylalanine or tryptophan. A D gene is named only where the DNA matches it firmly. Clone size is stated in some rows and not others, as once, few, many or a class when expanded.

v_gene	d_gene	abundance	j_gene	CDR3nt	CDR3aa
TRBV11-2	TRBD2	.	TRBJ2-3	TGTGCCAGCAGCTCCACTAGCGGGGGAAGCACAGATACGCAGTATTTT	CASSSTSGGSTDTQYF
TRBV11-3	TRBD1	.	TRBJ2-1	TGTGCCAGCAGCACCGTTGGGACAGGGGATGAGCAGTTCTTC	CASSTVGTGDEQFF
TRBV10-3	.	.	TRBJ1-1	TGTGCCATCAGTGAGGACGGCTCGAACACTGAAGCTTTCTTT	CAISEDGSNTEAFF
TRBV11-2	.	.	TRBJ2-7	TGTGCCAGCAGCTTAGGTGGCATTTCCAGAGCCTACGAGCAGTACTTC	CASSLGGISRAYEQYF
TRBV3-1/TRBV3-2	.	.	TRBJ2-1	TGTGCCAGCAGCCAAGGGCAGGTAACCGTTGAGCAGTTCTTC	CASSQGQVTVEQFF
TRBV30	.	.	TRBJ2-7	TGTGCCTGGAGTGTAGCAGGCCAGGAGCAGTACTTC	CAWSVAGQEQYF
TRBV6-6	TRBD1	.	TRBJ1-2	TGTGCCAGCAGTTACTCCGTAGGGGGCGACTATGGCTACACCTTC	CASSYSVGGDYGYTF
TRBV15	TRBD2	.	TRBJ2-1	TGTGCCACCAGCAGAGATCAGCTAGCGGGGCGCAATGAGCAGTTCTTC	CATSRDQLAGRNEQFF
TRBV30	.	.	TRBJ1-5	TGTGCCTGGAGGGAGGTTGGGAGAAATCAGCCCCAGCATTTT	CAWREVGRNQPQHF
TRBV4-3	.	.	TRBJ1-1	TGCGCCAGCAGCCAAGGCAGGAACACTGAAGCTTTCTTT	CASSQGRNTEAFF
TRBV5-1	TRBD1	.	TRBJ1-1	TGCGCCAGCAGCTGGATACCGGGACAGGGGAATGGGGCACCGAACACTGAAGCTTTCTTT	CASSWIPGQGNGAPNTEAFF
TRBV7-2	TRBD1	.	TRBJ1-2	TGTGCCAGCAGCTTGGGGGGACAGGGGTCTGGCTACACCTTC	CASSLGGQGSGYTF
TRBV7-9	.	.	TRBJ2-5	TGTGCCAGCAGCTTGGAGGGATCCCAGTACTTC	CASSLEGSQYF
TRBV6-1	.	once	TRBJ2-7	TGTGCCAGCAGTGAACTGGGGGCCTACGAGCAGTACTTC	CASSELGAYEQYF
TRBV6-2/TRBV6-3	.	.	TRBJ2-2	TGTGCCAGCAGTTTCACGGGGGCGAACACCGGGGAGCTGTTTTTT	CASSFTGANTGELFF
TRBV10-2	TRBD2	once	TRBJ2-5	TGCGCCAGCCGGCGGGGCCTAGCGGGGGCCCAAGAGACCCAGTACTTC	CASRRGLAGAQETQYF
TRBV5-6	TRBD1	.	TRBJ2-7	TGTGCCAGCAGTCGAGACAGGGGGCAAGAGCAGTACTTC	CASSRDRGQEQYF
TRBV25-1	.	.	TRBJ1-5	TGTGCCAGCAGTGACCCACGGGAAAGCAATCAGCCCCAGCATTTT	CASSDPRESNQPQHF
TRBV9	.	.	TRBJ2-7	TGTGCCAGCAGCGCAAGCCTTTCGGCAGATAAGTACTTC	CASSASLSADKYF
TRBV10-3	.	.	TRBJ1-2	TGTGCCATCAGTGGTACGGGACTAGTTAACTATGGCTACACCTTC	CAISGTGLVNYGYTF
TRBV3-1/TRBV3-2	TRBD1	.	TRBJ2-3	TGTGCCAGCAGTTTAGCAGGGGGCGGCACAGATACGCAGTATTTT	CASSLAGGGTDTQYF
TRBV7-2	.	.	TRBJ2-1	TGTGCCAGCAGCTTAGGGCGGGCAGGGACAATCTACAATGAGCAGTTCTTC	CASSLGRAGTIYNEQFF
TRBV5-1	.	.	TRBJ1-1	TGCGCCAGCGGGGTTCCCACCGGTGAAGCTTTCTTT	CASGVPTGEAFF
TRBV15	.	.	TRBJ1-1	TGTGCCACCAGCAGAGATCTTGGCAGGGGAGGAACTGAAGCTTTCTTT	CATSRDLGRGGTEAFF
TRBV5-1	.	.	TRBJ2-2	TGCGCCAGCAGCTTGGCCGGGGAGCTGTTTTTT	CASSLAGELFF
TRBV21-1	.	.	TRBJ2-3	TGTGCCAGGGGACAGGGACGCCCAGATACGCAGTATTTT	CARGQGRPDTQYF
TRBV6-6	.	once	TRBJ1-1	TGTGCCAGCAGTTACGGTAGCTTGGGCAACACTGAAGCTTTCTTT	CASSYGSLGNTEAFF
TRBV27	TRBD2	.	TRBJ2-7	TGTGCCAGCAGCAAGTTGGGGGGAGGGTACGAGCAGTACTTC	CASSKLGGGYEQYF
TRBV19	.	.	TRBJ2-7	TGTGCCAGTAGTCCTCAAAGGGGATCTTACGAGCAGTACTTC	CASSPQRGSYEQYF
TRBV5-1	.	.	TRBJ2-1	TGCGCCAGCAGCTCTCAACCCGTGTACAATGAGCAGTTCTTC	CASSSQPVYNEQFF
TRBV9	.	.	TRBJ1-6	TGTGCCAGCAGTGGACAGCTTTATAATTCACCCCTCCACTTT	CASSGQLYNSPLHF
TRBV30	TRBD2	.	TRBJ2-5	TGTGCCTGGAGCGGCCTAGCGGGGAGGGTGACCCAGTACTTC	CAWSGLAGRVTQYF
TRBV6-5	.	few	TRBJ1-6	TGTGCCAGCAGTTACTCCGAAGGGAGGGCCCTCCACTTT	CASSYSEGRALHF
TRBV11-2	.	.	TRBJ2-7	TGTGCCAGCAGCTTAGCTCCACCTACCTACGAGCAGTACTTC	CASSLAPPTYEQYF
TRBV13	.	.	TRBJ2-7	TGTGCCAGCAGCTTAGGGAGTCCCTACGAGCAGTACTTC	CASSLGSPYEQYF